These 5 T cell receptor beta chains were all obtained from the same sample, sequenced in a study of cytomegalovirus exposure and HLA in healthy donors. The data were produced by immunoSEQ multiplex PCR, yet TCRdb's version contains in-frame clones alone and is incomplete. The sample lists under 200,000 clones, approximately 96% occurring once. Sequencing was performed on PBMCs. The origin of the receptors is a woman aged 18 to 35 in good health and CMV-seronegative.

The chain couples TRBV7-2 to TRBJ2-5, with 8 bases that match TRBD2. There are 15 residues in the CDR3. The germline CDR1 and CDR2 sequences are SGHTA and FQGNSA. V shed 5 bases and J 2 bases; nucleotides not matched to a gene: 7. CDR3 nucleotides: TGTGCCAGCAGCAAAGAAGCGGGGGAACAAGAGACCCAGTACTTC. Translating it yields CASSKEAGEQETQYF.

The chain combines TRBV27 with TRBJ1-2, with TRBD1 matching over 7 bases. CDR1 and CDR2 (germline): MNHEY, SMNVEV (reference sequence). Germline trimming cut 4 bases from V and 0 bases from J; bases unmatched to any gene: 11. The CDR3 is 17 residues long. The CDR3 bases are TGTGCCAGCAGTTCGGCCACAGGGGCCCTAGCTAACTATGGCTACACCTTC. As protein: CASSSATGALANYGYTF.

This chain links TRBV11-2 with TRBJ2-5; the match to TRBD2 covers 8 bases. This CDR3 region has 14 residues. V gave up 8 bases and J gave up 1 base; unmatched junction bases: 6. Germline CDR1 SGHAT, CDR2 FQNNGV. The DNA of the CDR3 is TGTGCCAGCGATGAGCGGGGGACCCAAGAGACCCAGTACTTC. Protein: CASDERGTQETQYF.

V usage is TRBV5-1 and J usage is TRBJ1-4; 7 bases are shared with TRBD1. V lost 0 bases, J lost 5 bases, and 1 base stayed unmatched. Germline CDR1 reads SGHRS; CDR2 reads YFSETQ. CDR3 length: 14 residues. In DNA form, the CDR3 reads TGCGCCAGCAGCTTGGACAGGGGAAATGAAAAACTGTTTTTT. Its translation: CASSLDRGNEKLFF.

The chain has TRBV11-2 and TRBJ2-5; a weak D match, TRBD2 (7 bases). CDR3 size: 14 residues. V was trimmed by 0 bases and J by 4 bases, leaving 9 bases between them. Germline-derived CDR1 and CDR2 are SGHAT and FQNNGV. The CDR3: CASSLEGGRETQYF. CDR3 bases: TGTGCCAGCAGCTTAGAGGGGGGGCGAGAGACCCAGTACTTC.